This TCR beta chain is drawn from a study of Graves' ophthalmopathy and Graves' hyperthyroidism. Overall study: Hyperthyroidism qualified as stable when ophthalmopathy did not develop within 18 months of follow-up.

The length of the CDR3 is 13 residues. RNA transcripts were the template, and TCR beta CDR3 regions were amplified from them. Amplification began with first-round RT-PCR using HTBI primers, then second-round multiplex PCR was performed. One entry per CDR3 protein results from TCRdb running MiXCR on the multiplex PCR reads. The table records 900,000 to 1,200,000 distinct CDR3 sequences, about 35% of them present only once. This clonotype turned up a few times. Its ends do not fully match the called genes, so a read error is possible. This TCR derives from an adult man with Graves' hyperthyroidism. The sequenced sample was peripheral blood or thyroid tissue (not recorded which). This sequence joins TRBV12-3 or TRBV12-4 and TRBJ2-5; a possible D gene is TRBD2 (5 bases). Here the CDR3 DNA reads TGTGCCAGCAGTCAGGAGGTATTAGAGGCCCAGTACTTC. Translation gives CASSQEVLEAQYF.